The TCR beta chain described here comes from a study of cytotoxic CD8 clonotypes in ibrutinib-treated CLL. The study, taken as a whole, reports: Clonality went higher at ibrutinib response and then dropped back toward baseline at progression.

To note about this clone: What it recognizes is unknown.

The germline V gene has CDR1 MDHEN and CDR2 SYDVKM. The CDR3 consists of 10 residues. The germline V and J ends were trimmed by 7 bases and 5 bases, with 3 bases remaining between them. Clones were sequenced by immunoSEQ multiplex PCR, and TCRdb holds only the in-frame ones, with some missing. This repertoire shows tens of thousands of clones, roughly three quarters found once; its top ten account for roughly 12%. This TCR was recovered from a human donor with chronic lymphocytic leukemia. Sequencing used PBMCs, obtained after 12 months of ibrutinib treatment. The chain carries TRBV28 and TRBJ2-4, with no clear D. The CDR3 loop is CASTQNIQYF. CDR3 DNA sequence: TGTGCCAGCACCCAAAACATTCAGTACTTC. Full variable domain (rest looked up from reference TRBV28 and TRBJ2-4): DVKVTQSSRYLVKRTGEKVFLECVQDMDHENMFWYRQDPGLGLRLIYFSYDVKMKEKGDIPEGYSVSREKKERFSLILESASTNQTSMYLCASTQNIQYFGAGTRLSVL.